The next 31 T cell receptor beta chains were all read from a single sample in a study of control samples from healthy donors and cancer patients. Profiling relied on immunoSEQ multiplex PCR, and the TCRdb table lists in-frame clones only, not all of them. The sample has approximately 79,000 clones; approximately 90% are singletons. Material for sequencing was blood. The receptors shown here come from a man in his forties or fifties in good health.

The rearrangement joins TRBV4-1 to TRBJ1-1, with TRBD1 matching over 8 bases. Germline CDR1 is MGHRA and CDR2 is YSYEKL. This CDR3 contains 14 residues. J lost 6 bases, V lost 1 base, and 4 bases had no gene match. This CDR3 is CASSQGTGYAEAFF. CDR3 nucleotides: TGCGCCAGCAGCCAAGGGACAGGGTATGCTGAAGCTTTCTTT.

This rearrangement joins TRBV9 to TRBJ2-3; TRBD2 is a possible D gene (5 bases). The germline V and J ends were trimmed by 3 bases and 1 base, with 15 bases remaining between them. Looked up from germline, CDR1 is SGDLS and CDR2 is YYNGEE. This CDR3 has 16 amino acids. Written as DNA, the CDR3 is TGTGCCAGCAGCGAATCGGGGATATTGGGCACAGATACGCAGTATTTT. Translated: CASSESGILGTDTQYF.

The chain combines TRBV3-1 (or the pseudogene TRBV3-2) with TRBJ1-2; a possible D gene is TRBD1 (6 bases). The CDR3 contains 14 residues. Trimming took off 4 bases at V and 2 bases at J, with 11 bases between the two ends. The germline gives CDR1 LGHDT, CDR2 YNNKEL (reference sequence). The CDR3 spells CASSPRTANYGYTF. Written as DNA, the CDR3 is TGTGCCAGCAGCCCTAGGACAGCAAACTATGGCTACACCTTC.

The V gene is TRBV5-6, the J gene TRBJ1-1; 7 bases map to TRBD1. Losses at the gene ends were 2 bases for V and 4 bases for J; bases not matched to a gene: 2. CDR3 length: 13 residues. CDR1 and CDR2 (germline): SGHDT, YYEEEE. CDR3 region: CASSFAGGTEAFF. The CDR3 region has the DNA TGTGCCAGCAGCTTCGCAGGGGGCACTGAAGCTTTCTTT.

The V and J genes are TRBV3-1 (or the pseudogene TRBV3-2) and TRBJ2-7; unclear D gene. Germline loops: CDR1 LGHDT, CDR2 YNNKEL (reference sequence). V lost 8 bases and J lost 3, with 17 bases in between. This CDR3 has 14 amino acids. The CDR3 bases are TGTGCCAGCGGAAAGGACGGCGCGAACTACGAGCAGTACTTC. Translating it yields CASGKDGANYEQYF.

CDR3 loop: CASSLAVSGDTGELFF. CDR3 bases: TGTGCCAGCAGCTTAGCGGTTAGCGGGGACACCGGGGAGCTGTTTTTT. The chain has TRBV7-9 and TRBJ2-2, with TRBD2 matching over 8 bases. This CDR3 spans 16 amino acids. Germline V CDR1 and CDR2: SEHNR, FQNEAQ (reference sequence). J was trimmed by 3 bases and V by 0 bases; bases with no gene match: 3.

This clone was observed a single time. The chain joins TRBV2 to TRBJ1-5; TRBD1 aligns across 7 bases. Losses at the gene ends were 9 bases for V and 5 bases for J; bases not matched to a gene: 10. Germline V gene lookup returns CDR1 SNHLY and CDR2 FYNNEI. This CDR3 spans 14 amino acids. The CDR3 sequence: CASAGQAKDQPQHF. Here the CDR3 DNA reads TGTGCCAGTGCCGGACAGGCGAAGGATCAGCCCCAGCATTTT.

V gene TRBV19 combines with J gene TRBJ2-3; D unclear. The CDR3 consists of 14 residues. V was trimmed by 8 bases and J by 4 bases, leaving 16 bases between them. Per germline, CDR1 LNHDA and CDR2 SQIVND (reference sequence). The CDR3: CASGQELASDTQYF. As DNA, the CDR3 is TGTGCCAGTGGCCAGGAGCTGGCTTCAGATACGCAGTATTTT.

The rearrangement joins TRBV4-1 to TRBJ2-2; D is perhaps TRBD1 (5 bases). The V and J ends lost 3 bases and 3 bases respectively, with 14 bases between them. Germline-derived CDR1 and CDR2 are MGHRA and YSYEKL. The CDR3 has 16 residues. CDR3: CASSQGPQTYTGELFF. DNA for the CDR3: TGCGCCAGCAGCCAGGGGCCCCAGACGTACACCGGGGAGCTGTTTTTT.

The chain's CDR3 is CASSLKLAGGKEETQYF. The CDR3 DNA reads as TGTGCCAGCAGCTTAAAACTAGCGGGGGGGAAGGAAGAGACCCAGTACTTC. The rearrangement links TRBV7-2 to TRBJ2-5; 13 bases align to TRBD2. This CDR3 comprises 17 residues. Germline CDR1 reads SGHTA; CDR2 reads FQGNSA. The junction had 6 bases not matched to a gene; V was cut back by 2 bases and J by 3 bases.

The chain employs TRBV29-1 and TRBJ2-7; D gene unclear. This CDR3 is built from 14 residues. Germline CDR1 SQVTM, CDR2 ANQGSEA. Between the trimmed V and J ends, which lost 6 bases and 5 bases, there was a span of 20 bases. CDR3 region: CSVVHNTKGDEQYF. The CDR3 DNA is TGCAGCGTGGTCCATAACACTAAAGGCGACGAGCAGTACTTC.

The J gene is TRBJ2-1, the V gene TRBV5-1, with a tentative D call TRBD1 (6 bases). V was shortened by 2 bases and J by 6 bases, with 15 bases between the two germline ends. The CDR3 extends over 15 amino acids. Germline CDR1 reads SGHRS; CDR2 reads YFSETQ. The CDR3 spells CASSLSTGRGNEQFF. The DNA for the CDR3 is TGCGCCAGCAGCTTATCCACAGGGCGAGGCAATGAGCAGTTCTTC. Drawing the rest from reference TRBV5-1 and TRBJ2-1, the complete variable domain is KAGVTQTPRYLIKTRGQQVTLSCSPISGHRSVSWYQQTPGQGLQFLFEYFSETQRNKGNFPGRFSGRQFSNSRSEMNVSTLELGDSALYLCASSLSTGRGNEQFFGPGTRLTVL.

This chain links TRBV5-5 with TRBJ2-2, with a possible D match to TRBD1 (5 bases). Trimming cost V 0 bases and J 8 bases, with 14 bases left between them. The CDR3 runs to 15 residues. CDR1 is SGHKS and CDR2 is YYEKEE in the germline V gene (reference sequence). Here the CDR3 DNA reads TGTGCCAGCAGCTTGGGGGGCAGGGCTTGGGGGGAGCTGTTTTTT. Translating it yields CASSLGGRAWGELFF.

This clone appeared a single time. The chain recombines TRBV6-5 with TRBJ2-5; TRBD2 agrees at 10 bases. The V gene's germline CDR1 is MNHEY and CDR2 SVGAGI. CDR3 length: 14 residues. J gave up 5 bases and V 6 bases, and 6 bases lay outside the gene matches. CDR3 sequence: CASSQRGGSETQYF. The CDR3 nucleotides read TGTGCCAGCAGCCAGCGGGGGGGCTCGGAGACCCAGTACTTC.

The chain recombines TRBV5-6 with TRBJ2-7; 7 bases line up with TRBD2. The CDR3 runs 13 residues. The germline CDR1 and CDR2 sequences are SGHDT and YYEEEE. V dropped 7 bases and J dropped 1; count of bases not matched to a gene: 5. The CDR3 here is CASRTGRSYEQYF. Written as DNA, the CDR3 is TGTGCCAGCCGAACCGGGAGGTCCTACGAGCAGTACTTC.

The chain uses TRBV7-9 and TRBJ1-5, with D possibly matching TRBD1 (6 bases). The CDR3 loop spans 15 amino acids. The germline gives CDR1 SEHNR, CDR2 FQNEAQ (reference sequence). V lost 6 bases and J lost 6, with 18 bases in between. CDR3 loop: CASSLGHFGPQPQHF. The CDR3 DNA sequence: TGTGCCAGCAGTTTGGGACACTTTGGTCCTCAGCCCCAGCATTTT.

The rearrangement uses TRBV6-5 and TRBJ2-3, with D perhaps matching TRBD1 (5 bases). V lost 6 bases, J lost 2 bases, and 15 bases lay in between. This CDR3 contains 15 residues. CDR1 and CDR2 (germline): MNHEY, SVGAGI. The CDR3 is CASSRTGPDTDTQYF. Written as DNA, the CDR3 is TGTGCCAGCAGCCGAACAGGACCTGACACAGATACGCAGTATTTT.

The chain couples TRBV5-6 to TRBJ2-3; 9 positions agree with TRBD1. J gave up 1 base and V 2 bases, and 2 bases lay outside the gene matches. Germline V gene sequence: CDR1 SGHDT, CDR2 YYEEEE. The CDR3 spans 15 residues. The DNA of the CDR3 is TGTGCCAGCAGCTTCCGGGACAGGGGCACAGATACGCAGTATTTT. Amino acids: CASSFRDRGTDTQYF.

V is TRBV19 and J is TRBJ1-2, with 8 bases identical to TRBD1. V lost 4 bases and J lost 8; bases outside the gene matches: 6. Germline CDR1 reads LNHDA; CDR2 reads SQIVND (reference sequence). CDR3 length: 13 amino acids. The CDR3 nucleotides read TGTGCCAGTAGTACTTGGGACAGGCCAGGCTACACCTTC. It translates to CASSTWDRPGYTF.

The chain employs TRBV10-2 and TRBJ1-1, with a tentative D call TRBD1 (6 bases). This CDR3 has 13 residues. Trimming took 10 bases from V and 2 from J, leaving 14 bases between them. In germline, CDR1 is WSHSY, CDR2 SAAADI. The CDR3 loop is CATQGRLNTEAFF. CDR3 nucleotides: TGCGCCACTCAGGGGAGGCTCAACACTGAAGCTTTCTTT.

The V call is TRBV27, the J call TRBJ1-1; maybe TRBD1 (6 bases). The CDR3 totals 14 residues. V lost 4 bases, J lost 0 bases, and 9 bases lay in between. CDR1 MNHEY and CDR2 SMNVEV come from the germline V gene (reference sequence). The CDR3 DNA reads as TGTGCCAGCAGTTCCCGGACAGTGAACACTGAAGCTTTCTTT. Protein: CASSSRTVNTEAFF.

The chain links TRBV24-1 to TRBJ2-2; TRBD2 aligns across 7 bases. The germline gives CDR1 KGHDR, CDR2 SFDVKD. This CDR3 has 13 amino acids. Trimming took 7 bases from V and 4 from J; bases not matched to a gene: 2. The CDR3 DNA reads TGTGCCACCAGGGCGGGGGTCACCGGGGAGCTGTTTTTT. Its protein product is CATRAGVTGELFF.

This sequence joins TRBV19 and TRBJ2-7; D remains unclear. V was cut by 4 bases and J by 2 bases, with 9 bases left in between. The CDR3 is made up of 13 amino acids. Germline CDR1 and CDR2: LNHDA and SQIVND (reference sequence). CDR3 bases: TGTGCCAGTAGTACTCAAGCCACCTACGAGCAGTACTTC. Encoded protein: CASSTQATYEQYF. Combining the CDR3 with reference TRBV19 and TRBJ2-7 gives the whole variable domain DGGITQSPKYLFRKEGQNVTLSCEQNLNHDAMYWYRQDPGQGLRLIYYSQIVNDFQKGDIAEGYSVSREKKESFPLTVTSAQKNPTAFYLCASSTQATYEQYFGPGTRLTVT.

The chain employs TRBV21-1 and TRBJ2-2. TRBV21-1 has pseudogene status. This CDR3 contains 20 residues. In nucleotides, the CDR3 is TGTGCCAGCAGCAAAGCGAGGGGTTATCGTGGCCCTTTGAACACCGGGGAGCTGTTTTTT. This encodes CASSKARGYRGPLNTGELFF.

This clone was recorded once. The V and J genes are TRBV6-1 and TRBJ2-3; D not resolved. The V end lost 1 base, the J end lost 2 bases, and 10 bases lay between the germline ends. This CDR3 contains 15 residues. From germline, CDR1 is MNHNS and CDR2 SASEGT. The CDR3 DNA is TGTGCCAGCAGTGAAGAAGATCCTCCCACAGATACGCAGTATTTT. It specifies CASSEEDPPTDTQYF.

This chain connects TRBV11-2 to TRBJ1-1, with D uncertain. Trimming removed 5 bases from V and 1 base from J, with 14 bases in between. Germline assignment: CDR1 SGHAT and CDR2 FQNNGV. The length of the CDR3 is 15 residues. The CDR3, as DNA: TGTGCCAGCAGCCCATTCGGAGCGACGAACACTGAAGCTTTCTTT. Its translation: CASSPFGATNTEAFF.

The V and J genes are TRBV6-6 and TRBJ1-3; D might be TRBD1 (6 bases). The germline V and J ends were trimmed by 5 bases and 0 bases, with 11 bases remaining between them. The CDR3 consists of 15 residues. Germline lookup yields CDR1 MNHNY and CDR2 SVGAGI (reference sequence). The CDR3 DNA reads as TGTGCCAGCAGTGATACAGGGATCTCTGGAAACACCATATATTTT. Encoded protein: CASSDTGISGNTIYF.

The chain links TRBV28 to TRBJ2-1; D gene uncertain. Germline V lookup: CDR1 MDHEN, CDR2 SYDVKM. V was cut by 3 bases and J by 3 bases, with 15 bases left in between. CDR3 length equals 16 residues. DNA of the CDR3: TGTGCCAGCAGTTTTACTCTCCTAGGCTACTACAATGAGCAGTTCTTC. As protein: CASSFTLLGYYNEQFF.

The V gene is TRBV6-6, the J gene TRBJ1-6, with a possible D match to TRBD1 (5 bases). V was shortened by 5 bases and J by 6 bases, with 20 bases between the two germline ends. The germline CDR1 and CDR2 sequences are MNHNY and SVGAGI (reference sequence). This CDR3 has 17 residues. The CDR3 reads CASSPPRFGGFNSPLHF. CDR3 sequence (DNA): TGTGCCAGCAGTCCCCCCAGGTTCGGGGGGTTTAATTCACCCCTCCACTTT.

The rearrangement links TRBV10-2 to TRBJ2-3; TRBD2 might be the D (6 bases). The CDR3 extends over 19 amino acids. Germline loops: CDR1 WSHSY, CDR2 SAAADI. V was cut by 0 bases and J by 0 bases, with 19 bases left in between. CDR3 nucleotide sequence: TGCGCCAGCAGTGAGTCGTTGTGGGGGGATGTTAGGAGCACAGATACGCAGTATTTT. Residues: CASSESLWGDVRSTDTQYF.

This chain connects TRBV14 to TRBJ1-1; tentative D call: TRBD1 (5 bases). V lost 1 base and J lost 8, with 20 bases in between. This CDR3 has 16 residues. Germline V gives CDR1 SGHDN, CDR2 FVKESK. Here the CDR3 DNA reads TGTGCCAGCAGCCAAGGTGCAGGGTCGTATTCGTCAGAAGCTTTCTTT. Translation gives CASSQGAGSYSSEAFF.